A selection of T cell receptor beta chains follows, all from one sample in a study of shared T cell receptors in the human thymus. Using immunoSEQ multiplex PCR, the repertoire was profiled, and TCRdb retains in-frame clones only, with some absent. This sample has some 760,000 clones, with approximately 85% found just once. Another study also made use of these data, one on human thymus T cells.

The sequenced material came from thymocytes. The receptor set was obtained from a girl under two years old with a congenital heart defect. Each CDR3 is given with its conserved first and last residue. D genes are given only for firm matches.

j_gene: TRBJ1-2
v_gene: TRBV5-1
d_gene: TRBD1
CDR3nt: TGCGCCAGCAGCTTGGTGGACAGGATTGATTATGGCTACACCTTC
CDR3aa: CASSLVDRIDYGYTF

j_gene: TRBJ1-5
v_gene: TRBV19
d_gene: TRBD1
CDR3nt: TGTGCCAGTAAAAAGGACAGGGCTAGCAATCAGCCCCAGCATTTT
CDR3aa: CASKKDRASNQPQHF

j_gene: TRBJ2-7
v_gene: TRBV27
d_gene: TRBD2
CDR3nt: TGTGCCAGCAGTTTTGGCGGGGGGGCCTACGAGCAGTACTTC
CDR3aa: CASSFGGGAYEQYF

j_gene: TRBJ1-6
v_gene: TRBV25-1
d_gene: .
CDR3nt: TGTGCCAGCAGCCTGGGCAGGGTTAGTTCACCCCTCCACTTT
CDR3aa: CASSLGRVSSPLHF

j_gene: TRBJ2-1
v_gene: TRBV5-4
d_gene: .
CDR3nt: TGTGCCAGCAACCCATCGGAAGGGGCTGACAATGAGCAGTTCTTC
CDR3aa: CASNPSEGADNEQFF

j_gene: TRBJ1-2
v_gene: TRBV21-1
d_gene: .
CDR3nt: TGTGCCAGCAGGCTGATACAGGGGGACTATGGCTACACCTTC
CDR3aa: CASRLIQGDYGYTF

j_gene: TRBJ1-4
v_gene: TRBV19
d_gene: .
CDR3nt: TGTGCCAGTAGTATGAGGAGGGGAGCTGGAGAAAAACTGTTTTTT
CDR3aa: CASSMRRGAGEKLFF

j_gene: TRBJ1-6
v_gene: TRBV4-1
d_gene: TRBD1
CDR3nt: TGCGCCAGCAGCCAAGGGGTACAGGGGTCCTATAATTCACCCCTCCACTTT
CDR3aa: CASSQGVQGSYNSPLHF

j_gene: TRBJ2-5
v_gene: TRBV5-4
d_gene: TRBD2
CDR3nt: TGTGCCAGCAGCTTAGGGGAAGGCGGGGGGGCTGCGGAGACCCAGTACTTC
CDR3aa: CASSLGEGGGAAETQYF

j_gene: TRBJ1-1
v_gene: TRBV4-3
d_gene: TRBD1
CDR3nt: TGCGCCAGCAGCCAACTAATCCGGGACAGGGAGGTTAGGACTGAAGCTTTCTTT
CDR3aa: CASSQLIRDREVRTEAFF

j_gene: TRBJ1-1
v_gene: TRBV19
d_gene: TRBD1
CDR3nt: TGTGCCAGTAGTATGATTAAGGGGGCGAACACTGAAGCTTTCTTT
CDR3aa: CASSMIKGANTEAFF

j_gene: TRBJ2-1
v_gene: TRBV6-4
d_gene: .
CDR3nt: TGTGCCAGCAGTGCGGGGAGCTCCTACAATGAGCAGTTCTTC
CDR3aa: CASSAGSSYNEQFF